Below, 28 T cell receptor beta chains from the same sample are listed, as sequenced in a study of blood T cell repertoires in COVID-19. Assay: immunoSEQ multiplex PCR; the TCRdb copy retains only in-frame clones and omits some. The table has about 200,000 clones, almost 85% seen once. The source material was PBMCs or T cells enriched from blood (not recorded which). These receptors all come from a man in his forties who had recovered from COVID-19.

The chain carries TRBV20-1 and TRBJ2-7; D perhaps matches TRBD1 (5 bases). Germline CDR1 and CDR2: DFQATT and SNEGSKA (reference sequence). V gave up 3 bases and J gave up 2 bases, with 8 bases separating them. There are 12 residues in the CDR3. DNA of the CDR3: TGCAGTGCTAGTGCAGGGCCCTACGAGCAGTACTTC. Protein product: CSASAGPYEQYF.

The chain couples TRBV28 to TRBJ2-5; 11 nucleotides agree with TRBD1. This CDR3 is 15 amino acids long. Germline V gene sequence: CDR1 MDHEN, CDR2 SYDVKM. With V trimmed by 2 bases and J by 4 bases, 3 bases remained unmatched. CDR3 residues: CASSLPGQGGETQYF. CDR3 nucleotide sequence: TGTGCCAGCAGTTTACCGGGACAGGGGGGAGAGACCCAGTACTTC. Full variable domain (remainder filled in from reference TRBV28 and TRBJ2-5): DVKVTQSSRYLVKRTGEKVFLECVQDMDHENMFWYRQDPGLGLRLIYFSYDVKMKEKGDIPEGYSVSREKKERFSLILESASTNQTSMYLCASSLPGQGGETQYFGPGTRLLVL.

The chain employs TRBV24-1 and TRBJ1-5; possible D gene TRBD1, 6 bases. Germline CDR1 is KGHDR and CDR2 is SFDVKD. With 2 bases removed from V and 6 bases from J, the gap between germline ends came to 13 bases. The CDR3 runs 15 residues. The CDR3 sequence: CATSDSAGGGQPQHF. In nucleotides, the CDR3 is TGTGCCACCAGTGATTCCGCTGGGGGCGGTCAGCCCCAGCATTTT.

This clone was seen just once. This chain uses TRBV7-2 with TRBJ1-1; D gene uncertain. The germline V and J ends were trimmed by 1 base and 1 base, with 13 bases remaining between them. This CDR3 contains 16 residues. Germline V lookup: CDR1 SGHTA, CDR2 FQGNSA. CDR3 amino acids: CASSLGWGDRNTEAFF. As DNA, the CDR3 is TGTGCCAGCAGCTTAGGATGGGGAGATAGGAACACTGAAGCTTTCTTT.

This chain uses TRBV16 with TRBJ1-2; 7 bases fit TRBD1. Looked up from germline, CDR1 is KGHSY and CDR2 is FQNENV. Trimming took 5 bases from V and 6 from J; bases not matched to a gene: 6. This CDR3 has 13 amino acids. CDR3 DNA: TGTGCCAGCAGCACTCACAGGGGCGATGGCTACACCTTC. This translates into CASSTHRGDGYTF.

This chain connects TRBV10-3 to TRBJ2-3; TRBD2 matches at 10 bases. Germline assignment: CDR1 ENHRY and CDR2 SYGVKD. The V gene end was trimmed by 4 bases and the J gene end by 2 bases; junction bases not matched to a gene: 3. The CDR3 length is 15 residues. For the CDR3, the DNA is TGTGCCATCAGTGGGGGACTAGCGAACACAGATACGCAGTATTTT. Translation gives CAISGGLANTDTQYF.

The genes are TRBV27 and TRBJ1-1; 7 nucleotides align to TRBD1. J was trimmed by 6 bases and V by 3 bases; bases with no gene match: 4. CDR1 and CDR2 (germline): MNHEY, SMNVEV (reference sequence). This CDR3 region has 13 residues. The CDR3 DNA reads TGTGCCAGCAGTTTCCGGCAGGGGGCTGAAGCTTTCTTT. Translating it yields CASSFRQGAEAFF.

The chain joins TRBV28 to TRBJ1-4; 10 positions agree with TRBD1. Germline V CDR1 and CDR2: MDHEN, SYDVKM. This CDR3 is 15 amino acids long. The V gene end was trimmed by 5 bases and the J gene end by 8 bases; junction bases not matched to a gene: 8. CDR3 amino acids: CASSPRGQGYEKLFF. The CDR3 DNA reads TGTGCCAGCAGTCCAAGGGGACAGGGGTACGAAAAACTGTTTTTT.

V gene TRBV11-2 combines with J gene TRBJ2-6, with TRBD1 matching over 8 bases. This CDR3 contains 17 residues. Germline assignment: CDR1 SGHAT and CDR2 FQNNGV. V was clipped by 5 bases and J by 4 bases; unmatched bases: 10. The CDR3 DNA reads as TGTGCCAGCAGCGAGGGACAGGATCTATCCGGGGCCAACGTCCTGACTTTC. It specifies CASSEGQDLSGANVLTF. Based on the CDR3 plus reference TRBV11-2 and TRBJ2-6, the full variable domain is EAGVAQSPRYKIIEKRQSVAFWCNPISGHATLYWYQQILGQGPKLLIQFQNNGVVDDSQLPKDRFSAERLKGVDSTLKIQPAKLEDSAVYLCASSEGQDLSGANVLTFGAGSRLTVL.

In this sample, this clone turned up once. V gene TRBV13 combines with J gene TRBJ2-1; 10 bases agree with TRBD1. The CDR3 is 15 residues long. The V segment lost 5 bases and the J segment 6 bases; nucleotides outside the gene matches: 7. The V gene's germline CDR1 is PRHDT and CDR2 FYEKMQ (reference sequence). In DNA, the CDR3 is TGTGCCAGCAGCCCCCCGCGGGACAGGGGCAATGAGCAGTTCTTC. It yields the protein CASSPPRDRGNEQFF.

Only a few counts were recorded for this clone. The rearrangement links TRBV11-2 to TRBJ2-7; 8 bases line up with TRBD1. This CDR3 has 14 amino acids. V shed 2 bases, J shed 5 bases, and the junction held 5 bases outside the gene matches. From germline, CDR1 is SGHAT and CDR2 FQNNGV. This chain's CDR3 is CASSLRQGANEQYF. For the CDR3, the DNA is TGTGCCAGCAGCTTAAGGCAGGGGGCCAACGAGCAGTACTTC.

This chain links TRBV30 with TRBJ1-5; 7 bases map to TRBD1. Germline trimming cut 4 bases from V and 2 bases from J; bases unmatched to any gene: 5. The CDR3 runs 14 residues. The V gene's germline CDR1 is GTSNPN and CDR2 SVGIG (reference sequence). The DNA for the CDR3 is TGTGCCTGGACTTCCGGACAGGGCAATCAGCCCCAGCATTTT. Translating it yields CAWTSGQGNQPQHF.

This clone was recorded a few times. The CDR3 bases are TGTGCCAGCAGCCGTCAGGGGACTACGCCGAATGAGCAGTTCTTC. Translating gives CASSRQGTTPNEQFF. This sequence joins TRBV11-3 and TRBJ2-1; tentatively, D is TRBD2 (7 bases). Trimming removed 5 bases at V and 7 bases at J, with 18 bases between. This CDR3 is 15 amino acids long. CDR1 and CDR2 from the germline V gene are SGHNT and YENEEA. The complete variable domain, with remaining parts taken from reference TRBV11-3 and TRBJ2-1, reads EAGVVQSPRYKIIEKKQPVAFWCNPISGHNTLYWYLQNLGQGPELLIRYENEEAVDDSQLPKDRFSAERLKGVDSTLKIQPAELGDSAVYLCASSRQGTTPNEQFFGPGTRLTVL.

The CDR3 region has the DNA TGTGCCAGCAGCCAGACTGCCAGCTCCTACGAGCAGTACTTC. It encodes CASSQTASSYEQYF. The V gene is TRBV9, the J gene TRBJ2-7; no firm D call. Looked up from germline, CDR1 is SGDLS and CDR2 is YYNGEE. Trimming stripped 4 bases from V and 0 bases from J, with 11 bases between. This CDR3 region has 14 residues. Drawing the rest from reference TRBV9 and TRBJ2-7, the complete variable domain is DSGVTQTPKHLITATGQRVTLRCSPRSGDLSVYWYQQSLDQGLQFLIQYYNGEERAKGNILERFSAQQFPDLHSELNLSSLELGDSALYFCASSQTASSYEQYFGPGTRLTVT.

The rearrangement uses TRBV19 and TRBJ2-6, with D possibly TRBD1 on 6 matching bases. The V end lost 2 bases, the J end lost 0 bases, and 8 bases lay between the germline ends. The CDR3 consists of 16 residues. Germline values: CDR1 LNHDA, CDR2 SQIVND (reference sequence). The CDR3 DNA reads as TGTGCCAGTAGTATAACAGGGTCCTCTGGGGCCAACGTCCTGACTTTC. As protein: CASSITGSSGANVLTF.

This clone was counted a few times. V and J are TRBV11-2 and TRBJ1-1; TRBD1 matches at 7 bases. Looked up from germline, CDR1 is SGHAT and CDR2 is FQNNGV. The ends lost 5 bases at V and 2 bases at J; junction bases unmatched: 11. This CDR3 contains 16 residues. For the CDR3, the DNA is TGTGCCAGCAGCCCCGGACAGGCTGGTCGTAACACTGAAGCTTTCTTT. It encodes CASSPGQAGRNTEAFF.

The J gene is TRBJ1-1, the V gene TRBV30, with unresolved D. This CDR3 region has 12 residues. Germline CDR1 and CDR2: GTSNPN and SVGIG (reference sequence). V was trimmed by 2 bases and J by 4 bases, leaving 8 bases between them. In DNA, the CDR3 is TGTGCCTGGAGTCAAAGCGGCACTGAAGCTTTCTTT. Residues: CAWSQSGTEAFF.

The chain couples TRBV6-5 to TRBJ1-1; 10 bases are a match to TRBD1. CDR1 and CDR2 from the germline V gene are MNHEY and SVGAGI. The CDR3 has 15 amino acids. Germline trimming cut 7 bases from V and 0 bases from J; bases unmatched to any gene: 5. The CDR3 DNA is TGTGCCAGCACCGAGGGACAGGGGATGAACACTGAAGCTTTCTTT. This encodes CASTEGQGMNTEAFF.

The genes are TRBV9 and TRBJ2-1, with a possible D match to TRBD2 (6 bases). The V gene lost 0 bases and the J gene lost 8 bases, with 15 bases spanning the gap. The CDR3 has 15 residues. Germline V gene data show CDR1 as SGDLS and CDR2 as YYNGEE. The CDR3 DNA reads as TGTGCCAGCAGCGTAGGATCGGACTACGATCATGAGCAGTTCTTC. Amino acids: CASSVGSDYDHEQFF.

This clone was observed a handful of times. The chain employs TRBV6-5 and TRBJ1-1; D gene uncertain. Trimming left V 0 bases short and J 6 bases short, with 8 bases between. Germline V gives CDR1 MNHEY, CDR2 SVGAGI. The CDR3 runs 13 residues. The CDR3 nucleotides are TGTGCCAGCAGTTACTCAGTCGGGGCTGAAGCTTTCTTT. Residues: CASSYSVGAEAFF.

This chain joins TRBV5-1 and TRBJ2-1; TRBD2 matches at 9 bases. The CDR3 spans 15 residues. With 0 bases clipped from V and 7 bases from J, the junction kept 5 bases outside the gene matches. The germline CDR1 and CDR2 sequences are SGHRS and YFSETQ. The CDR3 reads CASSLALSGGNEQFF. In DNA form, the CDR3 reads TGCGCCAGCAGCTTGGCCCTTAGCGGGGGTAATGAGCAGTTCTTC.

The chain carries TRBV7-3 and TRBJ2-5; 8 bases line up with TRBD2. The CDR3 consists of 15 residues. With 3 bases clipped from V and 5 bases from J, the junction kept 8 bases outside the gene matches. Per the germline V gene, CDR1 is SGHTA and CDR2 is FQGTGA. The CDR3 sequence is CASSLAAGEPETQYF. As DNA, the CDR3 is TGTGCCAGCAGCTTGGCAGCGGGAGAACCGGAGACCCAGTACTTC.

The rearrangement links TRBV5-1 to TRBJ1-6, with a weak D call TRBD1 (6 bases). The CDR3 loop spans 15 amino acids. Germline CDR1 and CDR2: SGHRS and YFSETQ. Trimming left V 4 bases short and J 6 bases short, with 14 bases between. CDR3 region: CASSARTALNSPLHF. The CDR3 DNA sequence: TGCGCCAGCAGCGCACGGACAGCCCTTAATTCACCCCTCCACTTT.

For the CDR3, the DNA is TGTGCCAGCAGCCCCCTCGGGACAGAGAACACTGAAGCTTTCTTT. Translating it yields CASSPLGTENTEAFF. The chain employs TRBV7-9 and TRBJ1-1; the match to TRBD1 covers 7 bases. J lost 1 base, V lost 5 bases, and 7 bases had no gene match. The V gene's germline CDR1 is SEHNR and CDR2 FQNEAQ (reference sequence). The CDR3 is 15 residues long.

This chain links TRBV5-8 with TRBJ2-3; 14 bases are shared with TRBD2. CDR1 is SGHTS and CDR2 is YDEGEE in the germline V gene. The CDR3 has 17 residues. V was clipped by 7 bases and J by 4 bases; unmatched bases: 11. CDR3 amino acids: CASGRGTSGSGADTQYF. CDR3 sequence (DNA): TGTGCCAGCGGCAGGGGGACTAGCGGGAGTGGGGCAGATACGCAGTATTTT.

The CDR3 sequence: CASSFGGGGYQHF. The CDR3 DNA is TGTGCCAGCAGCTTTGGGGGAGGGGGATACCAGCATTTT. The chain couples TRBV11-2 to TRBJ1-5; weak D call: TRBD1 (6 bases). Trimming pared 3 bases from V and 12 bases from J, leaving 15 bases between. The CDR3 has 13 amino acids. From germline, CDR1 is SGHAT and CDR2 FQNNGV.

This clone was counted once. CDR3 nucleotide sequence: TGTGCCAGCTCCAGGCAGGTAGCTAACTATGGCTACACCTTC. Protein: CASSRQVANYGYTF. The chain combines TRBV6-5 with TRBJ1-2, with D hard to call. CDR3 size: 14 residues. The V end lost 8 bases, the J end lost 0 bases, and 13 bases lay between the germline ends. The germline CDR1 and CDR2 sequences are MNHEY and SVGAGI.

This clone was seen only once. The genes are TRBV7-9 and TRBJ1-2; D possibly corresponds to TRBD1 (5 bases). The V end was cut by 5 bases, the J end by 4 bases, with 14 bases between. This CDR3 region has 14 residues. The germline gives CDR1 SEHNR, CDR2 FQNEAQ (reference sequence). CDR3 sequence reads: CASSPGRASYGYTF. The CDR3 DNA reads TGTGCCAGCAGCCCCGGCAGGGCGAGCTATGGCTACACCTTC.